This section outlines one T cell receptor beta chain sequence together with its context. The table lists this clone with a few counts. There is no known antigen for this receptor. The input lacks base qualities; no much larger clone sits a single base away. This sample was taken from a study of cytomegalovirus exposure and HLA in healthy donors (dated by TCRdb to the late 2010s). About the full investigation: According to a later analysis, one platform produced both the roughly 120 validation repertoires and the 700 or so repertoires of the first cohort. The aim of the study was to test whether cataloging public T cell receptors could identify signatures of past pathogen exposure. Besides the first cohort of around 700 subjects, a separate validation cohort made up of about 120 different subjects was used. To predict cytomegalovirus infection status, the study brought together high-throughput TCR immunosequencing, statistical association of individual TCRs with disease status, and machine learning. Summary of the overall study and its limitations: It was suggested by the authors that the approach could potentially be generalized to other disease states and immunological phenotypes. Subsequent analysis determined that TCRs grouped into clusters in the first cohort also showed a tendency toward co-occurrence across the 120 validation repertoires, and approximately 94% of cluster scores exceeded 0. A later analysis had no HLA typing for the validation cohort, so co-occurrence there was scored across all 110 or so repertoires. In the study, some 160 TCR beta chains were listed as associated with cytomegalovirus. Most TCR sequences were observed very rarely across donors, whereas some public TCRs were present in many individuals. In vitro tests confirmed that three of the cytomegalovirus-associated TCR beta chains recognize cytomegalovirus antigens. Cytomegalovirus status was reported to be diagnosed by the classifier with high specificity and sensitivity in both the original and validation cohorts.

The method was the immunoSEQ multiplex PCR assay. The paper's processing steps were these. To diagnose cytomegalovirus status from the catalog of TCR beta chain sequences, a statistical classification framework was built. Drawn from immuneACCESS, this table holds only the in-frame rearrangements with V and J called that TCRdb kept. Clones are partly lost; checked studies trace under half to an unresolved V gene and leave the rest unexplained. That table is the source of V, J and clone size, and D and trimming were worked out from the DNA. The table for this sample lists over 200,000 clones; about 90% of them were counted only once. The ten largest clones add up to around 3% of the sample. The donors were included in the validation cohort of 130 or so subjects, a group kept apart from the approximately 650-subject first cohort. CDR1 and CDR2 (MGHRA, YSYEKL) derive from the germline V gene. Trimming takes 0 bases from V and 0 bases from J, and the germline ends sit 6 bases apart. The CDR3 runs 15 amino acids, cysteine and phenylalanine included. Of the read, only the CDR3 DNA is kept; its 45 bases are in frame from base 1.

The chain is encoded by TRBV4-1 joined to TRBJ1-5; the D gene is not confidently resolved. The clonotype originates from a woman aged 18-29 years in good health and CMV-seronegative. The sequencing sample was made of PBMCs. Read as DNA, the sequence is TGCGCCAGCAGCCAAGATGGCAGTAGCAATCAGCCCCAGCATTTT. The encoded protein is CASSQDGSSNQPQHF.